The 27 T cell receptor beta chains in this list originate from one sample, sequenced in a study of a mutant IDH1 vaccine in newly diagnosed glioma. The time point is: baseline, week 1 (first vaccination visit). Treatment reported: pre-vaccination baseline after standard-of-care therapy. Data came from immunoSEQ multiplex PCR; TCRdb stores just in-frame clones and leaves some out. Of around 54,000 clones listed, around 80% are singletons. The material was PBMCs, obtained from a glioma patient treated with radiotherapy, temozolomide or both. The receptor set was obtained from a man younger than 30 with glioma.

In its sample, this clone was seen a few times. The chain uses TRBV30 and TRBJ1-5; D call uncertain. Germline CDR1 GTSNPN, CDR2 SVGIG (reference sequence). The V end lost 0 bases, the J end lost 4 bases, and 7 bases lay between the germline ends. CDR3 size: 13 residues. This CDR3 is CAWSVSWNQPQHF. The CDR3 DNA reads TGTGCCTGGAGTGTATCCTGGAATCAGCCCCAGCATTTT.

The chain couples TRBV25-1 to TRBJ1-1, with unresolved D. Trimming cost V 2 bases and J 4 bases, with 5 bases left between them. CDR3 size: 12 residues. Germline V gene data show CDR1 as MGHDK and CDR2 as SYGVNS. CDR3 DNA sequence: TGTGCCAGCAGTGAAGGTCTCACTGAAGCTTTCTTT. Translation gives CASSEGLTEAFF.

This chain uses TRBV30 with TRBJ1-5; maybe TRBD1 (5 bases). The CDR3 contains 14 residues. Trimming pared 0 bases from V and 6 bases from J, leaving 12 bases between. Looked up from germline, CDR1 is GTSNPN and CDR2 is SVGIG (reference sequence). The CDR3 DNA sequence: TGTGCCTGGAGTGTGGGAGGTACAGGTCAGCCCCAGCATTTT. Protein: CAWSVGGTGQPQHF. The full variable domain, in which reference TRBV30 and TRBJ1-5 provide the parts outside the CDR3, is SQTIHQWPATLVQPVGSPLSLECTVEGTSNPNLYWYRQAAGRGLQLLFYSVGIGQISSEVPQNLSASRPQDRQFILSSKKLLLSDSGFYLCAWSVGGTGQPQHFGDGTRLSIL.

This clone was picked up a small number of times. The rearrangement links TRBV2 to TRBJ1-1; tentative D call: TRBD1 (5 bases). CDR3 size: 14 residues. Trimming took 1 base from V and 1 from J, leaving 7 bases between them. CDR1 SNHLY and CDR2 FYNNEI come from the germline V gene. The DNA of the CDR3 is TGTGCCAGCAGTGAAGTGAGGGGGAACACTGAAGCTTTCTTT. It yields the protein CASSEVRGNTEAFF.

V and J are TRBV7-2 and TRBJ2-1; the D gene is possibly TRBD2 (6 bases). The CDR3 totals 17 residues. V lost 1 base, J lost 5 bases, and 18 bases lay in between. The germline V gene has CDR1 SGHTA and CDR2 FQGNSA. The CDR3 nucleotides are TGTGCCAGCAGCTTAGGTGGGGGTCGGGAGCTGCACAATGAGCAGTTCTTC. Amino acid sequence: CASSLGGGRELHNEQFF.

The chain has TRBV5-1 and TRBJ1-2; D is possibly TRBD1 (6 bases). CDR1 is SGHRS and CDR2 is YFSETQ in the germline V gene. There are 15 residues in the CDR3. Trimming removed 1 base at V and 3 bases at J, with 13 bases between. Here the CDR3 DNA reads TGCGCCAGCAGCTTGACCGGGGGGCGCGACTATGGCTACACCTTC. Its protein product is CASSLTGGRDYGYTF.

CDR3 sequence (DNA): TGTGCCAGCAGCTTAACTGACAGGGAGGGAATCTATGGCTACACCTTC. This sequence encodes CASSLTDREGIYGYTF. The genes are TRBV7-8 and TRBJ1-2; 7 bases map to TRBD1. Germline-derived CDR1 and CDR2 are SGHVS and FQNEAQ. V shed 2 bases and J 4 bases; nucleotides not matched to a gene: 10. The CDR3 is 16 residues long.

The rearrangement joins TRBV21-1 to TRBJ1-5; the D call of TRBD1 is as the table states it, not checked on the DNA. TRBV21-1 is a documented pseudogene. The length of the CDR3 is 16 residues. As DNA, the CDR3 is TGTGCCAGCAGCAAGAAAGTCAGGGGCCCTAATCAGCCCCAGCATTTT. Its translation: CASSKKVRGPNQPQHF.

V and J are TRBV7-9 and TRBJ2-7, with TRBD1 matching 8 bases. Germline V gene lookup returns CDR1 SEHNR and CDR2 FQNEAQ (reference sequence). The CDR3 has 16 amino acids. V dropped 5 bases and J dropped 0; count of bases not matched to a gene: 9. The CDR3 region has the DNA TGTGCCAGCAGCCCGGGACAGGCCTTTGACTCCTACGAGCAGTACTTC. Its translation: CASSPGQAFDSYEQYF.

The genes are TRBV5-8 and TRBJ2-7; 7 bases match TRBD1. The CDR3 sequence is 14 residues long. V shed 4 bases, J shed 3 bases, and the junction held 7 bases outside the gene matches. The germline V gene has CDR1 SGHTS and CDR2 YDEGEE. CDR3 region: CASSGDSQVYEQYF. The CDR3 region has the DNA TGTGCCAGCAGCGGGGACAGCCAAGTCTACGAGCAGTACTTC.

The V and J genes are TRBV4-3 and TRBJ1-2; D unresolved. V shed 0 bases and J shed 2 bases, with 10 bases lying between them. CDR3 length: 15 residues. CDR1 is LGHNA, CDR2 YSLEER, per germline. The CDR3 region has the DNA TGCGCCAGCAGCCAAGATGGGTTTGGGAACTATGGCTACACCTTC. Amino acid sequence: CASSQDGFGNYGYTF.

CDR3 bases: TGTGCCAGCAGCTTCCTATTGGGGACTGGTGGCACCGGGGAGCTGTTTTTT. This translates into CASSFLLGTGGTGELFF. The chain combines TRBV5-6 with TRBJ2-2; perhaps TRBD2 as D (6 bases). V lost 2 bases and J lost 4, with 18 bases in between. Germline-derived CDR1 and CDR2 are SGHDT and YYEEEE. The CDR3 runs 17 residues. Using reference TRBV5-6 and TRBJ2-2 for the parts outside the CDR3, the full variable domain is DAGVTQSPTHLIKTRGQQVTLRCSPKSGHDTVSWYQQALGQGPQFIFQYYEEEERQRGNFPDRFSGHQFPNYSSELNVNALLLGDSALYLCASSFLLGTGGTGELFFGEGSRLTVL.

The DNA for the CDR3 is TGTGCCAGCAGCTACGGGGGGAGACCCCGAGCTAACTATGGCTACACCTTC. This gives the protein CASSYGGRPRANYGYTF. This sequence joins TRBV7-9 and TRBJ1-2, with a possible D match to TRBD1 (5 bases). Trimming took 4 bases from V and 0 from J, leaving 18 bases between them. The CDR3 runs to 17 residues. Germline V gives CDR1 SEHNR, CDR2 FQNEAQ (reference sequence).

The chain couples TRBV5-6 to TRBJ1-1; TRBD1 might be the D (6 bases). The germline V gene has CDR1 SGHDT and CDR2 YYEEEE. The CDR3 length is 14 residues. Trimming stripped 1 base from V and 6 bases from J, with 13 bases between. CDR3 in DNA: TGTGCCAGCAGCTTGATTACCAGGGGCCCTGAAGCTTTCTTT. The encoded protein is CASSLITRGPEAFF.

This chain links TRBV5-1 with TRBJ1-2; D is undetermined. The V gene's germline CDR1 is SGHRS and CDR2 YFSETQ. V was cut by 3 bases and J by 2 bases, with 8 bases left in between. The CDR3 length is 13 residues. The CDR3 region has the DNA TGCGCCAGCAGCTCTTCTGACAACTATGGCTACACCTTC. Translated, it gives CASSSSDNYGYTF.

V and J are TRBV5-6 and TRBJ2-7; D remains unclear. The V and J ends lost 4 bases and 0 bases respectively, with 11 bases between them. The CDR3 extends over 14 amino acids. CDR1 is SGHDT and CDR2 is YYEEEE in the germline V gene. The CDR3 protein is CASSPTQSSYEQYF. CDR3 nucleotides: TGTGCCAGCAGCCCGACTCAGAGCTCCTACGAGCAGTACTTC.

V is TRBV5-6 and J is TRBJ1-2, with a possible D match to TRBD1 (6 bases). In germline, CDR1 is SGHDT, CDR2 YYEEEE. Trimming left V 0 bases short and J 3 bases short, with 9 bases between. The CDR3 covers 14 residues. The CDR3 region has the DNA TGTGCCAGCAGCTTGGCAAGGACAGACTATGGCTACACCTTC. It codes for CASSLARTDYGYTF.

The chain couples TRBV5-6 to TRBJ1-1; tentative D call: TRBD1 (6 bases). Trimming removed 5 bases from V and 2 bases from J, with 19 bases in between. In germline, CDR1 is SGHDT, CDR2 YYEEEE. This CDR3 has 16 amino acids. The CDR3 is CASSRNFGQLNTEAFF. CDR3 nucleotides: TGTGCCAGCAGTAGGAACTTCGGACAGCTCAACACTGAAGCTTTCTTT.

The rearrangement joins TRBV30 to TRBJ1-1, with 7 bases fitting TRBD1. The CDR3 covers 15 residues. Per the germline V gene, CDR1 is GTSNPN and CDR2 is SVGIG (reference sequence). Germline trimming cut 0 bases from V and 3 bases from J; bases unmatched to any gene: 7. In DNA form, the CDR3 reads TGTGCCTGGAGTGTAGGGGGCAGACGGTACACTGAAGCTTTCTTT. This codes for CAWSVGGRRYTEAFF. Supplemented by reference TRBV30 and TRBJ1-1, the full variable domain reads SQTIHQWPATLVQPVGSPLSLECTVEGTSNPNLYWYRQAAGRGLQLLFYSVGIGQISSEVPQNLSASRPQDRQFILSSKKLLLSDSGFYLCAWSVGGRRYTEAFFGQGTRLTVV.

The rearrangement uses TRBV19 and TRBJ1-5; 11 bases are shared with TRBD1. Germline-derived CDR1 and CDR2 are LNHDA and SQIVND (reference sequence). The trim removed 5 bases at V and 7 bases at J, leaving 4 bases unmatched. The CDR3 covers 14 residues. Written as DNA, the CDR3 is TGTGCCAGTAGTGGGGGACAGGGGGTCCAGCCCCAGCATTTT. Amino acid sequence: CASSGGQGVQPQHF.

The chain joins TRBV7-9 to TRBJ1-3, with D uncertain. Looked up from germline, CDR1 is SEHNR and CDR2 is FQNEAQ (reference sequence). CDR3 size: 14 residues. Deletions cut 2 bases from V and 4 bases from J, with 9 bases between. DNA for the CDR3: TGTGCCAGCAGCTTAATCAGACAAGGAAACACCATATATTTT. Encoded protein: CASSLIRQGNTIYF. Variable domain in full (rest from reference TRBV7-9 and TRBJ1-3): DTGVSQNPRHKITKRGQNVTFRCDPISEHNRLYWYRQTLGQGPEFLTYFQNEAQLEKSRLLSDRFSAERPKGSFSTLEIQRTEQGDSAMYLCASSLIRQGNTIYFGEGSWLTVV.

This clone came up a few times. This CDR3 is CASSSLDRGIGGYTF. As DNA, the CDR3 is TGTGCCAGCAGTTCCCTCGACAGGGGTATTGGTGGCTACACCTTC. The chain couples TRBV28 to TRBJ1-2; 8 bases line up with TRBD1. V shed 4 bases and J 7 bases; nucleotides not matched to a gene: 11. Germline V gives CDR1 MDHEN, CDR2 SYDVKM. The CDR3 has 15 residues.

V is TRBV9 and J is TRBJ2-2; tentative D call: TRBD1 (6 bases). Trimming left V 2 bases short and J 0 bases short, with 11 bases between. Germline lookup yields CDR1 SGDLS and CDR2 YYNGEE. CDR3 length equals 16 residues. CDR3 protein: CASSVTGPSNTGELFF. CDR3 sequence (DNA): TGTGCCAGCAGCGTTACAGGGCCCTCGAACACCGGGGAGCTGTTTTTT. Complete variable domain (other parts from reference TRBV9 and TRBJ2-2): DSGVTQTPKHLITATGQRVTLRCSPRSGDLSVYWYQQSLDQGLQFLIQYYNGEERAKGNILERFSAQQFPDLHSELNLSSLELGDSALYFCASSVTGPSNTGELFFGEGSRLTVL.

This chain joins TRBV30 and TRBJ1-4; D possibly corresponds to TRBD1 (5 bases). The V end lost 3 bases, the J end lost 5 bases, and 7 bases lay between the germline ends. Per the germline V gene, CDR1 is GTSNPN and CDR2 is SVGIG (reference sequence). The CDR3 runs to 12 residues. The CDR3 sequence: CAWRRGNEKLFF. Written as DNA, the CDR3 is TGTGCCTGGAGGCGGGGGAATGAAAAACTGTTTTTT.

This clone was seen only once. V usage is TRBV30 and J usage is TRBJ2-7; TRBD1 matches at 8 bases. This CDR3 contains 11 residues. After removal of 5 bases from V and 3 bases from J, the junction contained 0 bases not matched to a gene. The germline gives CDR1 GTSNPN, CDR2 SVGIG (reference sequence). The CDR3 bases are TGTGCCTGGGGGACAGGCTACGAGCAGTACTTC. Translating it yields CAWGTGYEQYF.

The chain combines TRBV5-1 with TRBJ2-7; perhaps TRBD1 as D (5 bases). The CDR3 extends over 14 amino acids. Trimming took 0 bases from V and 0 from J, leaving 7 bases between them. CDR1 and CDR2 from the germline V gene are SGHRS and YFSETQ. CDR3 amino acids: CASSLGQSSYEQYF. In nucleotides, the CDR3 is TGCGCCAGCAGCTTGGGACAGAGCTCCTACGAGCAGTACTTC.

The V gene is TRBV6-5, the J gene TRBJ1-1; D ambiguous. The V gene lost 1 base and the J gene lost 11 bases, with 17 bases spanning the gap. The germline V gene has CDR1 MNHEY and CDR2 SVGAGI. The CDR3 loop spans 14 amino acids. The CDR3 DNA follows: TGTGCCAGCAGTTACTTCCTAACCTCGGATGAGGCTTTCTTT. Translating gives CASSYFLTSDEAFF.